This T cell receptor (beta chain) was captured in a study of CD8 T cells in Susac syndrome. The V end lost 5 bases, the J end lost 3 bases, and 10 bases lay between the germline ends. This CDR3 region has 13 residues. The diagnostic criteria were recently defined, and patients with Susac syndrome met them for definite or probable disease. An input of roughly 0.5 to 1 ug of RNA was subjected to reverse transcription using random hexamers. MiXCR, applied by TCRdb to the immunoSEQ multiplex PCR reads, yields one record per CDR3 protein. The table has fewer than 85,000 distinct CDR3 sequences, approximately 95% seen once.

Material for sequencing was CD8+ T cells from PBMCs. The TCR was taken from a human donor with Susac syndrome. The chain links TRBV12-3 or TRBV12-4 to TRBJ1-1; a possible D gene is TRBD1 (5 bases). CDR3 nucleotides: TGTGCCAGCAGTCAGGGAGGGCACACTGAAGCTTTCTTT. Translation gives CASSQGGHTEAFF.